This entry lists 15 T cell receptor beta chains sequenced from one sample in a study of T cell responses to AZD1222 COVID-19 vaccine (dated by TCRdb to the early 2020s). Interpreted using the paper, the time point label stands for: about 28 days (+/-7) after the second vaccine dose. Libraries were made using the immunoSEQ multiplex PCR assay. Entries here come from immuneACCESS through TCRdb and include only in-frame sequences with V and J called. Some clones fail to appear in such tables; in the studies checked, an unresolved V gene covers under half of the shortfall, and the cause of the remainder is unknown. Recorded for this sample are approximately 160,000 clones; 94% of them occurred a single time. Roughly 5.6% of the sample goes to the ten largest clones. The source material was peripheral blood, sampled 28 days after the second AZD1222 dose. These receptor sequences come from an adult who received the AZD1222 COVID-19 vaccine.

CDR3 coding DNA: TGTGCCAGCACCCAAAAACAGGGTTGGGAAACTAATGAAAAACTGTTTTTT. Translated, it gives CASTQKQGWETNEKLFF. The V and J genes are TRBV25-1 and TRBJ1-4; weak D call: TRBD1 (6 bases). The germline V and J ends were trimmed by 7 bases and 1 base, with 19 bases remaining between them. This CDR3 comprises 17 residues. Germline V gives CDR1 MGHDK, CDR2 SYGVNS.

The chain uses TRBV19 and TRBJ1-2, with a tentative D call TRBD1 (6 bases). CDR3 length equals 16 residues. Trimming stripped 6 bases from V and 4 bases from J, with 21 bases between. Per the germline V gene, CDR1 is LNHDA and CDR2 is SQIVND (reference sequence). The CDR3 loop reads CASRILGDTLAYGYTF. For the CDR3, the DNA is TGTGCCAGTAGGATACTGGGGGACACTCTGGCCTATGGCTACACCTTC. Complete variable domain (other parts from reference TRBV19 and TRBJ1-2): DGGITQSPKYLFRKEGQNVTLSCEQNLNHDAMYWYRQDPGQGLRLIYYSQIVNDFQKGDIAEGYSVSREKKESFPLTVTSAQKNPTAFYLCASRILGDTLAYGYTFGSGTRLTVV.

In DNA form, the CDR3 reads TGTGCCAGCAGTGAGGATGATCCCTCCTACAATGAGCAGTTCTTC. It is translated as CASSEDDPSYNEQFF. The chain uses TRBV2 and TRBJ2-1, with D unresolved. V gave up 3 bases and J gave up 0 bases, with 9 bases separating them. Looked up from germline, CDR1 is SNHLY and CDR2 is FYNNEI. The CDR3 runs 15 residues. Full variable domain (remainder filled in from reference TRBV2 and TRBJ2-1): EPEVTQTPSHQVTQMGQEVILRCVPISNHLYFYWYRQILGQKVEFLVSFYNNEISEKSEIFDDQFSVERPDGSNFTLKIRSTKLEDSAMYFCASSEDDPSYNEQFFGPGTRLTVL.

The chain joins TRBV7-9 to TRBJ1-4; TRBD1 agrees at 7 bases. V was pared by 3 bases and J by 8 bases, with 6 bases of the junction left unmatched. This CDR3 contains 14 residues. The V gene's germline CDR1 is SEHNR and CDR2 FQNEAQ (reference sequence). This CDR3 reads CASSFRQGGEKLFF. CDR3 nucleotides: TGTGCCAGCAGCTTCCGACAGGGTGGGGAAAAACTGTTTTTT.

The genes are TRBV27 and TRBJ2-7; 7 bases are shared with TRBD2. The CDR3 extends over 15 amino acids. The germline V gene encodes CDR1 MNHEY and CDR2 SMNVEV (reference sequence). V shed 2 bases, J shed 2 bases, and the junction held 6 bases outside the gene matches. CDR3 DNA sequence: TGTGCCAGCAGTTTAAGTGTGGGACTAACCTACGAGCAGTACTTC. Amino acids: CASSLSVGLTYEQYF.

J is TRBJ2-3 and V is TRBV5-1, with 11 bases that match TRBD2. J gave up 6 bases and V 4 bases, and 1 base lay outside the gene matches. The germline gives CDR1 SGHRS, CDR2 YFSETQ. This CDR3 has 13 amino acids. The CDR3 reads CASSASGRDTQYF. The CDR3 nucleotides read TGCGCCAGCAGCGCTAGCGGGAGGGATACGCAGTATTTT.

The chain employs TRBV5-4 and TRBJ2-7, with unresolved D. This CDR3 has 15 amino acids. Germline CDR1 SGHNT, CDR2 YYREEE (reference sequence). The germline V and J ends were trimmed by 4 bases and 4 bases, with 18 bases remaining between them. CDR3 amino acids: CASSPQQSQIYEQYF. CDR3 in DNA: TGTGCCAGCAGCCCCCAGCAGTCCCAAATTTACGAGCAGTACTTC.

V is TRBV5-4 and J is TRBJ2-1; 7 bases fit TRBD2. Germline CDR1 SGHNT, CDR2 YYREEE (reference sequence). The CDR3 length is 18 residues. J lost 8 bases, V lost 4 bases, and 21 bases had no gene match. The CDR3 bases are TGTGCCAGCAGCCCCGGCGGATCGGCGGGAGAAAGATCCGATGAGCAGTTCTTC. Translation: CASSPGGSAGERSDEQFF.

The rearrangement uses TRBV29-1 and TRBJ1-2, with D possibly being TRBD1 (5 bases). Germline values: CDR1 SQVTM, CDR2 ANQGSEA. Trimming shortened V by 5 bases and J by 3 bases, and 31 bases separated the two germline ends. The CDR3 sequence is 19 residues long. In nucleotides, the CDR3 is TGCAGCGTTTTTTTTCCTACCCCCGACGGGCCCGGGGCCTACTATGGCTACACCTTC. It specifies CSVFFPTPDGPGAYYGYTF.

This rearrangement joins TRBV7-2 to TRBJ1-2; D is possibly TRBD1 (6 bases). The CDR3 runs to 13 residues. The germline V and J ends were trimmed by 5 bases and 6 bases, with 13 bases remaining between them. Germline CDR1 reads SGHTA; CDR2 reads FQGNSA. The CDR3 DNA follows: TGTGCCAGCAGCCCACAGGGAGGAAATGGCTACACCTTC. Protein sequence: CASSPQGGNGYTF.

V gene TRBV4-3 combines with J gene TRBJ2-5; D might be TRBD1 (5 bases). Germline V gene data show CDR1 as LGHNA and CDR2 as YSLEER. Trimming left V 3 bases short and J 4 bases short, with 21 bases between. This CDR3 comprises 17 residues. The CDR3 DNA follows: TGCGCCAGCAGCCAGGGATGGGGCCGTGGTTCGGGAGAGACCCAGTACTTC. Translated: CASSQGWGRGSGETQYF.

The CDR3 bases are TGTGCCAGCAGTTTGGGGCTAGCCAAAAACATTCAGTACTTC. This gives the protein CASSLGLAKNIQYF. The chain combines TRBV28 with TRBJ2-4; D is perhaps TRBD1 (5 bases). The CDR3 sequence is 14 residues long. V was pared by 3 bases and J by 0 bases, with 6 bases between. CDR1 is MDHEN and CDR2 is SYDVKM in the germline V gene.

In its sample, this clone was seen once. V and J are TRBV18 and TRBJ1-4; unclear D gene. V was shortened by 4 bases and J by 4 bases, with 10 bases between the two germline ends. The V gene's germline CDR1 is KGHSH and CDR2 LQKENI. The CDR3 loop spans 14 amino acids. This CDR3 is CASSLDSLNEKLFF. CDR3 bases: TGTGCCAGCTCACTTGACTCACTTAATGAAAAACTGTTTTTT.

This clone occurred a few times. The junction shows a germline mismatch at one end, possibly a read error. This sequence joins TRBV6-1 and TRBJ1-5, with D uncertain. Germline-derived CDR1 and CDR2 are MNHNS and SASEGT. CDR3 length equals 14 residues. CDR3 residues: CASREYMGNQPQHF. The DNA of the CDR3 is TGTGCCAGCCGTGAATACATGGGCAATCAGCCCCAGCATTTT.

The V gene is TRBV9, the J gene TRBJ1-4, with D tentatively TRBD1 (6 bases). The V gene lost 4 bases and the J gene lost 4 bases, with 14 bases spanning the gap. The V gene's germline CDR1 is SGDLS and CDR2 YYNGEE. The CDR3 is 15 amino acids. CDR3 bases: TGTGCCAGCAGCCTAGACAGGACTCTTAATGAAAAACTGTTTTTT. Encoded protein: CASSLDRTLNEKLFF.